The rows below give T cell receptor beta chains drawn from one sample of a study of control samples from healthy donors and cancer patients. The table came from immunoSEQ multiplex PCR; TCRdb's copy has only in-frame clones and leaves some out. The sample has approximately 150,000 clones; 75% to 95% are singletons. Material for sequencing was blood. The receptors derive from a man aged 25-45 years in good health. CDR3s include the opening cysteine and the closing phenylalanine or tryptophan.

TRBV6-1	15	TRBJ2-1	CASSEERGSYNEQFF
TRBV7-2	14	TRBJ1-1	CASSPGPGQGATFF
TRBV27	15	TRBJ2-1	CASNSGTGADNEQFF
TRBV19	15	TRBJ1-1	CASSMSFGPNTEAFF
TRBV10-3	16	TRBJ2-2	CAISERLAGNTGELFF
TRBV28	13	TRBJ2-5	CASRPGGVETQYF
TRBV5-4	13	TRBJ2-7	CASSWSQGTEQYF
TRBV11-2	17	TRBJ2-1	CASSLTIVRGGEDEQFF
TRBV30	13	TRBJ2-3	CAWTRRGGDTQYF
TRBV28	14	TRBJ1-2	CASSSTGLYYGYTF
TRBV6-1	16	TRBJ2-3	CASSDPRQGLTDTQYF
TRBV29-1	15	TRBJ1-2	CSVEFPRGALRGYTF
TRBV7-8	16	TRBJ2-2	CASSVRLAGGGGELFF
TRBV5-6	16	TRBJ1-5	CASSFGRGTSNQPQHF
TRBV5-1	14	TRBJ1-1	CASSFSGRGTEAFF
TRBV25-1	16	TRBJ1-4	CASSEYGGPTNEKLFF
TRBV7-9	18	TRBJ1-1	CASSLATTGGLVDTEAFF
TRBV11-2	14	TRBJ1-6	CASSLETGGSPLHF
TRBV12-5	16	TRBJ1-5	CASGTLDRGFNQPQHF
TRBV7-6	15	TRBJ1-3	CASSLSPAGGNTIYF
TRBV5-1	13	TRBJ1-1	CASSYNGNAEAFF
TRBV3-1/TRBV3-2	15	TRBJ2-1	CASSQVAGIRNEQFF
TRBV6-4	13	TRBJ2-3	CASSERSTDTQYF
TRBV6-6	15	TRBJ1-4	CASSSLGVGNEKLFF
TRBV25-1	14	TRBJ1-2	CASSEFLQGSGYTF
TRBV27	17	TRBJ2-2	CASSRDRLRSITGELFF
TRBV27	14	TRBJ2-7	CASSWGTVIYEQYF
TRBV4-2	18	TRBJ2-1	CASSSGTSGRSSYNEQFF